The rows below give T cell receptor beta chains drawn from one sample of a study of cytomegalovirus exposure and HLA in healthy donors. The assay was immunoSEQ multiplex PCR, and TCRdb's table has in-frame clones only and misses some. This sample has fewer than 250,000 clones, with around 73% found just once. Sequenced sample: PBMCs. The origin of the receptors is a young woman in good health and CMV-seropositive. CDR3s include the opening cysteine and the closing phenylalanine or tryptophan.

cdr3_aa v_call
CASSQRVPHRGLNTEAFF TRBV4-3
CASSSTHSPLHF TRBV7-2
CASSLEGGFTEAFF TRBV5-1
CASSQVTGGLGGSPLHF TRBV4-3
CAISQGHNEKLFF TRBV10-3
CASSPFYTDTQYF TRBV7-2
CASSSRVSDTQYF TRBV7-8
CASSEASRGARDTQYF TRBV6-1
CASARPTGSNEKLFF TRBV2
CASSQSGQGLYGYTF TRBV4-3
CASSSSDRGPEQYF TRBV12-1
CASSVDRERYQETQYF TRBV9
CASSLSGDTEAFF TRBV11-2
CASSPRTEREEQYF TRBV19
CASSLLPQGAFGNTIYF TRBV7-8
CASSGSAGLACTGELFF TRBV10-1
CAWSGGGNTIYF TRBV30
CASSIVLPTSGGDSRVTDTQYF TRBV19
CASSLLGGGNGYTF TRBV27
CASRVFNGLRYNEQFF TRBV28
CASGNRVHYGYTF TRBV27
CASSGGGQGITEAFF TRBV5-1
CASSQLISSYNSPLHF TRBV4-1
CASSQVGGNQPQHF TRBV4-1
CASRPPLAGVYEQYF TRBV10-1
CASSLTTSGGASYNEQFF TRBV18
CASSWTGGRIGYTF TRBV28
CAWRGGNTGELFF TRBV30
CASSLPTVNTEAFF TRBV7-9
CASRPRTASSYEQYF TRBV6-6
CAWSEGLAGGPSYNEQFF TRBV30
CASSFDLRGNSPLHF TRBV5-4
CASSAGTVIYGYTF TRBV9
CASSGPGTEFTDTQYF TRBV7-9
CASSPGQSDQPQHF TRBV5-1
CSGAAGGNYGYTF TRBV29-1
CASSQGQGEVEKLFF TRBV4-2
CASRYSGGGGYTF TRBV6-5
CASDRTGVNTEAFF TRBV25-1
CATSRGTSEPQETQYF TRBV15
CASSFSGGGEKLFF TRBV5-1
CASSLRGTRNTEAFF TRBV7-8